Following are 29 T cell receptor beta chains from one sample sequenced in a study of blood T cell repertoires in COVID-19 (dated by TCRdb to the early 2020s). Library generation was performed with the immunoSEQ multiplex PCR assay. TCRdb obtained this table from immuneACCESS and retained in-frame rearrangements with V and J assigned. These tables miss some clones; where compared with another copy, unresolved V genes account for less than half of the shortfall, and the remainder is unexplained. The sample has fewer than 400,000 clones on record, 70% to 90% of them singletons. Around 4.6% of the sample comes from the top ten. Sequences were obtained from PBMCs or T cells enriched from blood (not recorded which). The receptor source for this set is a man aged 25 to 45 who had recovered from COVID-19.

The chain recombines TRBV7-2 with TRBJ2-3; D not resolved. Per the germline V gene, CDR1 is SGHTA and CDR2 is FQGNSA. The CDR3 has 14 amino acids. The ends were cut back, 3 bases at V and 3 bases at J, with 10 bases in the middle. The CDR3 is CASSFYVQTDTQYF. The DNA for the CDR3 is TGTGCCAGCAGCTTCTATGTCCAAACAGATACGCAGTATTTT. Combining the CDR3 with reference TRBV7-2 and TRBJ2-3 gives the whole variable domain GAGVSQSPSNKVTEKGKDVELRCDPISGHTALYWYRQSLGQGLEFLIYFQGNSAPDKSGLPSDRFSAERTGGSVSTLTIQRTQQEDSAVYLCASSFYVQTDTQYFGPGTRLTVL.

The chain employs TRBV5-1 and TRBJ1-1, with 7 positions matching TRBD1. In germline, CDR1 is SGHRS, CDR2 YFSETQ. The CDR3 extends over 13 amino acids. With V trimmed by 3 bases and J by 4 bases, 3 bases remained unmatched. CDR3 sequence: CASSSGGSTEAFF. The CDR3 region has the DNA TGCGCCAGCAGCTCAGGGGGATCCACTGAAGCTTTCTTT. The full variable domain, rest sourced from reference TRBV5-1 and TRBJ1-1, is KAGVTQTPRYLIKTRGQQVTLSCSPISGHRSVSWYQQTPGQGLQFLFEYFSETQRNKGNFPGRFSGRQFSNSRSEMNVSTLELGDSALYLCASSSGGSTEAFFGQGTRLTVV.

The chain is built from TRBV10-3 and TRBJ2-3; D call uncertain. V lost 3 bases to trimming and J lost 0 bases, with 7 bases between them. Per the germline V gene, CDR1 is ENHRY and CDR2 is SYGVKD. The CDR3 is 14 residues long. This CDR3 is CAISDPPSTDTQYF. The CDR3 DNA reads TGTGCCATCAGTGACCCTCCTAGCACAGATACGCAGTATTTT.

The chain combines TRBV6-5 with TRBJ2-2; possible D gene TRBD1, 6 bases. The CDR3 runs to 15 residues. CDR1 and CDR2 (germline): MNHEY, SVGAGI. Between the trimmed V and J ends, which lost 3 bases and 7 bases, there was a span of 15 bases. CDR3 region: CASSYGQIVGGELFF. The CDR3 nucleotides are TGTGCCAGCAGTTATGGACAGATCGTTGGCGGGGAGCTGTTTTTT.

V usage is TRBV27 and J usage is TRBJ2-1, with D uncertain. V lost 7 bases and J lost 1, with 8 bases in between. Per germline, CDR1 MNHEY and CDR2 SMNVEV (reference sequence). The CDR3 runs to 13 residues. The CDR3 here is CASKSVSYNEQFF. Here the CDR3 DNA reads TGTGCCAGCAAGTCAGTTTCCTACAATGAGCAGTTCTTC.

The J gene is TRBJ2-7, the V gene TRBV5-1, with D hard to call. The V gene's germline CDR1 is SGHRS and CDR2 YFSETQ. The CDR3 contains 14 residues. The germline V and J ends were trimmed by 1 base and 0 bases, with 8 bases remaining between them. CDR3 in amino acids: CASSLLSGSYEQYF. The CDR3 bases are TGCGCCAGCAGCTTGCTCAGTGGCTCCTACGAGCAGTACTTC.

CDR3 DNA sequence: TGTGCCAGCAGCTTAGTGTCGGGGAGCAATCAGCCCCAGCATTTT. It translates to CASSLVSGSNQPQHF. The chain uses TRBV11-2 and TRBJ1-5; D call uncertain. The CDR3 length is 15 residues. Trimming pared 1 base from V and 1 base from J, leaving 8 bases between. Germline CDR1 reads SGHAT; CDR2 reads FQNNGV.

This clone was observed a handful of times. The chain uses TRBV5-1 and TRBJ2-7; D not resolved. This CDR3 spans 12 amino acids. Germline V gene lookup returns CDR1 SGHRS and CDR2 YFSETQ. The ends were cut back, 0 bases at V and 4 bases at J, with 5 bases in the middle. Here the CDR3 DNA reads TGCGCCAGCAGCTTGGAGCCGTACGAGCAGTACTTC. Its protein product is CASSLEPYEQYF. The whole variable domain, remainder taken from reference TRBV5-1 and TRBJ2-7, is KAGVTQTPRYLIKTRGQQVTLSCSPISGHRSVSWYQQTPGQGLQFLFEYFSETQRNKGNFPGRFSGRQFSNSRSEMNVSTLELGDSALYLCASSLEPYEQYFGPGTRLTVT.

The V call is TRBV15, the J call TRBJ1-1; D gene unclear. Germline CDR1 LNHNV, CDR2 YYDKDF (reference sequence). This CDR3 is built from 16 residues. Trimming shortened V by 5 bases and J by 1 base, and 17 bases separated the two germline ends. The CDR3 protein is CATSSGRGEGNTEAFF. In DNA form, the CDR3 reads TGTGCCACCAGCTCCGGACGGGGAGAGGGGAACACTGAAGCTTTCTTT.

The chain recombines TRBV7-2 with TRBJ2-5; D not certain. Trimming took 5 bases from V and 2 from J, leaving 12 bases between them. The CDR3 consists of 14 residues. CDR1 is SGHTA and CDR2 is FQGNSA in the germline V gene. The CDR3 coding sequence is TGTGCCAGCAGCCTGCCCCTCGGTCAAGAGACCCAGTACTTC. Its protein product is CASSLPLGQETQYF.

This clone has only one observation. The chain recombines TRBV28 with TRBJ1-2; TRBD1 agrees at 7 bases. The CDR3 runs 15 residues. J was trimmed by 2 bases and V by 5 bases; bases with no gene match: 8. CDR1 and CDR2 from the germline V gene are MDHEN and SYDVKM. The CDR3 spells CASSPAGGVNYGYTF. The CDR3 DNA reads as TGTGCCAGCAGTCCCGCAGGGGGTGTCAACTATGGCTACACCTTC.

The rearrangement links TRBV3-1 (or the pseudogene TRBV3-2) to TRBJ2-3, with 7 positions matching TRBD2. Germline trimming cut 3 bases from V and 5 bases from J; bases unmatched to any gene: 14. From germline, CDR1 is LGHDT and CDR2 YNNKEL (reference sequence). This CDR3 is 17 amino acids long. CDR3 DNA: TGTGCCAGCAGCCACCATGCCTCTAGCGGAACACGAGATACGCAGTATTTT. Translated: CASSHHASSGTRDTQYF.

The rearrangement uses TRBV5-4 and TRBJ2-7; unclear D gene. V gave up 4 bases and J gave up 2 bases, with 13 bases separating them. Germline assignment: CDR1 SGHNT and CDR2 YYREEE (reference sequence). This CDR3 comprises 14 residues. CDR3 nucleotide sequence: TGTGCCAGCAGCGCTCACATTTCAGCCTACGAGCAGTACTTC. It yields the protein CASSAHISAYEQYF.

The chain is built from TRBV25-1 and TRBJ1-2, with TRBD1 identical over 12 bases. Looked up from germline, CDR1 is MGHDK and CDR2 is SYGVNS. CDR3 size: 16 residues. V shed 9 bases and J 2 bases; nucleotides not matched to a gene: 10. The CDR3 DNA is TGTGCCAGGTTACCGGGACAGGGGGCGCGCAACTATGGCTACACCTTC. It is translated as CARLPGQGARNYGYTF.

The chain has TRBV6-5 and TRBJ1-2; the D gene is possibly TRBD1 (5 bases). From germline, CDR1 is MNHEY and CDR2 SVGAGI. Trimming shortened V by 7 bases and J by 4 bases, and 10 bases separated the two germline ends. The CDR3 has 12 amino acids. The CDR3 region has the DNA TGTGCCAGCAACCTCGACAGCTATGGCTACACCTTC. Translation gives CASNLDSYGYTF.

The chain has TRBV7-6 and TRBJ2-1; TRBD2 aligns across 7 bases. The ends lost 5 bases at V and 4 bases at J; junction bases unmatched: 11. Germline CDR1 and CDR2: SGHVS and FNYEAQ. The CDR3 sequence is 16 residues long. CDR3 coding DNA: TGTGCCAGCAGCACAATAAGCGGGACGGGGTACAATGAGCAGTTCTTC. It yields the protein CASSTISGTGYNEQFF.

This chain uses TRBV7-8 with TRBJ2-7; 8 bases line up with TRBD1. V trimming: 7 bases; J trimming: 2 bases; junction bases outside the gene matches: 19. CDR3 length: 18 amino acids. Per the germline V gene, CDR1 is SGHVS and CDR2 is FQNEAQ. The CDR3, as DNA: TGTGCCAGCACCCCGAACCGTCGGGACAGGCGAGGGCCCTACGAGCAGTACTTC. Translated, it gives CASTPNRRDRRGPYEQYF.

The gene calls are TRBV5-1 and TRBJ1-1; no clear D gene. The CDR3 is made up of 14 amino acids. From germline, CDR1 is SGHRS and CDR2 YFSETQ. V lost 3 bases and J lost 1, with 10 bases in between. CDR3 residues: CASSSQSSNTEAFF. As DNA, the CDR3 is TGCGCCAGCAGCTCACAGAGTTCGAACACTGAAGCTTTCTTT.

The chain employs TRBV6-1 and TRBJ2-1, with 11 bases identical to TRBD2. The CDR3 has 16 amino acids. The germline gives CDR1 MNHNS, CDR2 SASEGT. Losses at the gene ends were 4 bases for V and 3 bases for J; bases not matched to a gene: 5. CDR3 loop: CASSGGTSGFYNEQFF. DNA of the CDR3: TGTGCCAGCAGTGGAGGGACTAGCGGTTTCTACAATGAGCAGTTCTTC.

This chain uses TRBV3-1 (or the pseudogene TRBV3-2) with TRBJ2-3; D might be TRBD2 (6 bases). In germline, CDR1 is LGHDT, CDR2 YNNKEL (reference sequence). V was cut by 7 bases and J by 1 base, with 15 bases left in between. The length of the CDR3 is 15 residues. The CDR3, as DNA: TGTGCCAGCACGACTAGTGGCACTGGCACAGATACGCAGTATTTT. Its translation: CASTTSGTGTDTQYF.

This clone was observed a handful of times. The chain joins TRBV15 to TRBJ2-1, with D possibly matching TRBD2 (5 bases). With 3 bases removed from V and 5 bases from J, the gap between germline ends came to 11 bases. This CDR3 spans 14 amino acids. Germline V gene lookup returns CDR1 LNHNV and CDR2 YYDKDF (reference sequence). The CDR3 DNA sequence: TGTGCCACCAGCAGTCGGCTAGCTGACAATGAGCAGTTCTTC. The encoded protein is CATSSRLADNEQFF.

The CDR3 coding sequence is TGTGCCAGCTCACCACCGGCGGCTACCATGAACACTGAAGCTTTCTTT. Amino acids: CASSPPAATMNTEAFF. The chain combines TRBV18 with TRBJ1-1; D remains unclear. Germline V lookup: CDR1 KGHSH, CDR2 LQKENI. Trimming cost V 0 bases and J 0 bases, with 11 bases left between them. The CDR3 has 16 amino acids. Full variable domain (missing parts from reference TRBV18 and TRBJ1-1): NAGVMQNPRHLVRRRGQEARLRCSPMKGHSHVYWYRQLPEEGLKFMVYLQKENIIDESGMPKERFSAEFPKEGPSILRIQQVVRGDSAAYFCASSPPAATMNTEAFFGQGTRLTVV.

The V call is TRBV20-1, the J call TRBJ2-1, with D perhaps matching TRBD1 (6 bases). Trimming took off 5 bases at V and 4 bases at J, with 12 bases between the two ends. Germline CDR1 DFQATT, CDR2 SNEGSKA (reference sequence). CDR3 size: 13 residues. CDR3 region: CSAGGQWYNEQFF. Here the CDR3 DNA reads TGCAGTGCTGGTGGACAGTGGTACAATGAGCAGTTCTTC.

The genes are TRBV12-5 and TRBJ1-2; D not certain. CDR1 is LGHNT and CDR2 is FRNRAP in the germline V gene. The CDR3 runs to 16 residues. V was clipped by 5 bases and J by 1 base, with 17 bases between them. The CDR3 coding sequence is TGTGCTAGTGGTCTCAGCCGAGACACCCTTAACTATGGCTACACCTTC. Its translation is CASGLSRDTLNYGYTF.

This chain connects TRBV19 to TRBJ2-5, with TRBD2 identical over 11 bases. The ends lost 5 bases at V and 2 bases at J; junction bases unmatched: 4. CDR1 and CDR2 (germline): LNHDA, SQIVND (reference sequence). This CDR3 region has 15 residues. CDR3: CASSWRLAGQETQYF. The CDR3 DNA reads as TGTGCCAGTAGTTGGCGACTAGCGGGGCAAGAGACCCAGTACTTC. Full variable domain (remainder filled in from reference TRBV19 and TRBJ2-5): DGGITQSPKYLFRKEGQNVTLSCEQNLNHDAMYWYRQDPGQGLRLIYYSQIVNDFQKGDIAEGYSVSREKKESFPLTVTSAQKNPTAFYLCASSWRLAGQETQYFGPGTRLLVL.

This sequence joins TRBV9 and TRBJ2-3, with 8 bases fitting TRBD1. The CDR3 runs 16 residues. V trimming: 3 bases; J trimming: 0 bases; junction bases outside the gene matches: 6. Germline V gene data show CDR1 as SGDLS and CDR2 as YYNGEE. CDR3 loop: CASSARDRPSTDTQYF. CDR3 nucleotides: TGTGCCAGCAGCGCCCGGGACAGGCCGAGCACAGATACGCAGTATTTT.

This chain uses TRBV6-1 with TRBJ2-1, with D possibly TRBD2 on 6 matching bases. The germline V and J ends were trimmed by 2 bases and 2 bases, with 7 bases remaining between them. Germline V gene sequence: CDR1 MNHNS, CDR2 SASEGT. CDR3 length: 14 amino acids. The CDR3 is CASSERLAYNEQFF. CDR3 nucleotide sequence: TGTGCCAGCAGTGAACGACTAGCCTACAATGAGCAGTTCTTC.

The rearrangement joins TRBV19 to TRBJ2-3; 9 nucleotides agree with TRBD1. CDR1 and CDR2 (germline): LNHDA, SQIVND (reference sequence). Losses at the gene ends were 3 bases for V and 5 bases for J; bases not matched to a gene: 3. The CDR3 is 14 residues long. DNA for the CDR3: TGTGCCAGTAGTATGGACAGGGGAAGAGATACGCAGTATTTT. Translated: CASSMDRGRDTQYF.

The chain joins TRBV27 to TRBJ2-7; 12 bases map to TRBD2. The CDR3 is 18 residues long. V dropped 3 bases and J dropped 3; count of bases not matched to a gene: 12. Germline V CDR1 and CDR2: MNHEY, SMNVEV (reference sequence). The CDR3 region has the DNA TGTGCCAGCAGTTTTCGGTCAGTGACTAGCGGGAGAGGCTACGAGCAGTACTTC. Translating it yields CASSFRSVTSGRGYEQYF.